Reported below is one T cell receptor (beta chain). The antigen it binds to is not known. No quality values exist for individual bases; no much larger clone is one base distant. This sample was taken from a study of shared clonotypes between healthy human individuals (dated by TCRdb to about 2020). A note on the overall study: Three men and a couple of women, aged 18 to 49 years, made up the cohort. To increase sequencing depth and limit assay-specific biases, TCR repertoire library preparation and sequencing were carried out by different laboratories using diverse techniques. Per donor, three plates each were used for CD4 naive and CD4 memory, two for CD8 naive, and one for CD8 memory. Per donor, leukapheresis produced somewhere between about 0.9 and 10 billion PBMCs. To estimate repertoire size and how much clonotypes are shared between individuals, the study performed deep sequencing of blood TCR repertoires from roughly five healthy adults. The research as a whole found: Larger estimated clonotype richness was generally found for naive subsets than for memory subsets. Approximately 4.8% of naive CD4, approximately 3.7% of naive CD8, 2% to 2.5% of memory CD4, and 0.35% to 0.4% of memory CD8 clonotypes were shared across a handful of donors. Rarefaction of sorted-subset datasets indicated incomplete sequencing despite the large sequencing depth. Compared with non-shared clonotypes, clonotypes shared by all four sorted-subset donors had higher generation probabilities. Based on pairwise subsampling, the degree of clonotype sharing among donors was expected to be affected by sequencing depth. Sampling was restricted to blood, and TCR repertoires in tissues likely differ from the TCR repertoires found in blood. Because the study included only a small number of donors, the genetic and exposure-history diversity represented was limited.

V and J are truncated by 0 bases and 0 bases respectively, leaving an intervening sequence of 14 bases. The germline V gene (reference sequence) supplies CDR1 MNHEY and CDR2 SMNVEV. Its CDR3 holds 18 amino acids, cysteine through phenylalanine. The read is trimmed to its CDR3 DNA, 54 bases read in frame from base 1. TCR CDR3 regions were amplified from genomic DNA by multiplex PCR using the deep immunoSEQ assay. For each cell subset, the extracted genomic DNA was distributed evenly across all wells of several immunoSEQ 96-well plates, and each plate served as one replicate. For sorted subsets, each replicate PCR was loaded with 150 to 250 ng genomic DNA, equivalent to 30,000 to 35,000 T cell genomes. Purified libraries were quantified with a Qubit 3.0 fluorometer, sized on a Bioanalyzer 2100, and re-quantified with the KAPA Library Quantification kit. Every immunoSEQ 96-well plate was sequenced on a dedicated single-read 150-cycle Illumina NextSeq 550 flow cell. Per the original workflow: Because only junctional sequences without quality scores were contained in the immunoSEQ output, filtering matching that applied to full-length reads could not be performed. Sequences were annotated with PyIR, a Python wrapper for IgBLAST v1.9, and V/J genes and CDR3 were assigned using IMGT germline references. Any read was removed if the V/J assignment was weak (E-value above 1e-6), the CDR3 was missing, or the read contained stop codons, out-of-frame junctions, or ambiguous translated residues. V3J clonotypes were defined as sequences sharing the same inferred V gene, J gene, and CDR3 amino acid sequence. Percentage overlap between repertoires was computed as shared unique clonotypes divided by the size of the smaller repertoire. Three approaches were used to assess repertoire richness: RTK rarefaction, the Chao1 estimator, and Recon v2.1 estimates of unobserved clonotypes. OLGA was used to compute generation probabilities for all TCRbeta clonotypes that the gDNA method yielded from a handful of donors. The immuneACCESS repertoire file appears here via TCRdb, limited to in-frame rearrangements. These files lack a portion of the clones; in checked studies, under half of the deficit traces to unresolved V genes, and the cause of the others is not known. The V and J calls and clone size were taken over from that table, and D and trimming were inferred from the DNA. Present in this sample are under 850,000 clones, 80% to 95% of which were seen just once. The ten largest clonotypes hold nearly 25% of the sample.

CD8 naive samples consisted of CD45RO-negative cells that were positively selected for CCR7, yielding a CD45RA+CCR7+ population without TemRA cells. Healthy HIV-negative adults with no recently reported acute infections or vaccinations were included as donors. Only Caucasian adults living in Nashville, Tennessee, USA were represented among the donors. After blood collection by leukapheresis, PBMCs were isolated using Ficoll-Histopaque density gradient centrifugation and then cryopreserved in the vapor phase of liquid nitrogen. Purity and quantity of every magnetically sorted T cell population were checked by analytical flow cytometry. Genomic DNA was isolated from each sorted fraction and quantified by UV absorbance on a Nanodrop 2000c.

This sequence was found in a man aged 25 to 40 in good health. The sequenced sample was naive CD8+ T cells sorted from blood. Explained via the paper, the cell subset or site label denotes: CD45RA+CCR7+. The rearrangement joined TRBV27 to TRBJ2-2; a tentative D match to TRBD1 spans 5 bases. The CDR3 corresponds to CASSLSYEQVTNTGELFF. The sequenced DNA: TGTGCCAGCAGTTTATCCTATGAACAGGTCACGAACACCGGGGAGCTGTTTTTT.